The rows below give T cell receptor beta chains drawn from one sample of a study of shared clonotypes between healthy human individuals. Method: immunoSEQ multiplex PCR; TCRdb's copy keeps in-frame clones and lacks some. The top ten clones hold more than 1.5% of a sample with around 1,900,000 clones, 93% of them seen once. Sequenced input: naive CD8+ T cells from PBMCs. All receptors come from a man aged 18 to 29 in good health. Some clones in this sample may be carry-over from other donors' samples. The CDR3 runs from the conserved cysteine through the conserved F or W.

CDR3 protein	V gene	J gene
CASSLKVNGDEKLFF	TRBV27	TRBJ1-4
CASSVSLAFSEQFF	TRBV9	TRBJ2-1
CASSIDQGQGYEQYF	TRBV19	TRBJ2-7
CASSSWTSGIYNEQFF	TRBV27	TRBJ2-1
CASSWDSSNYGYTF	TRBV6-5	TRBJ1-2
CASTLSGEGQGTYEQYF	TRBV5-1	TRBJ2-7
CASSDWTDTEAFF	TRBV19	TRBJ1-1
CASSFAGAYEQYF	TRBV28	TRBJ2-7
CASSERVNTGELFF	TRBV2	TRBJ2-2
CASSDPALAKNIQYF	TRBV2	TRBJ2-4
CASSLQGAGAYEQYF	TRBV6-6	TRBJ2-7
CASSQGTGGFNEKLFF	TRBV5-1	TRBJ1-4
CASSQPTSVAGEQYF	TRBV7-8	TRBJ2-7
CASSTQRVRSERETQYF	TRBV11-1	TRBJ2-5
CSTQDETEAFF	TRBV20-1	TRBJ1-1
CASSYSLSYEQYF	TRBV6-5	TRBJ2-7
CASSPSGGTFSYNEQFF	TRBV18	TRBJ2-1
CASLRGYGTNVLTF	TRBV27	TRBJ2-6